This T cell receptor (beta chain) appears in the sequencing data of a study of identical twins. TCRdb re-derived calls from the 5' RACE reads in MiXCR, one entry per CDR3 protein. The table has under 900,000 distinct CDR3 sequences, around an eighth seen once; the top ten hold around 1.5%. Germline lookup yields CDR1 SGHAT and CDR2 FQDESV (reference sequence). The CDR3 spans 15 residues. V was clipped by 3 bases and J by 4 bases, with 14 bases between them. These data also formed part of another study, on yellow fever vaccine responses in identical twins.

The sequenced sample consisted of PBMCs. The TCR was taken from a woman aged 18 to 35 in good health. J is TRBJ2-3 and V is TRBV11-1; D is ambiguous. The CDR3 loop is CASSFHSEPADTQYF. In DNA, the CDR3 is TGTGCCAGCAGCTTTCACTCAGAACCGGCAGATACGCAGTATTTT. The full variable domain, its missing parts supplied by reference TRBV11-1 and TRBJ2-3, is EAEVAQSPRYKITEKSQAVAFWCDPISGHATLYWYRQILGQGPELLVQFQDESVVDDSQLPKDRFSAERLKGVDSTLKIQPAELGDSAMYLCASSFHSEPADTQYFGPGTRLTVL.